These 27 T cell receptor beta chains originate from one sample sequenced in a study of blood T cell dynamics during melanoma immunotherapy. Assay used: immunoSEQ multiplex PCR; TCRdb lists only in-frame clones, some missing. The sample records 25,000 to 30,000 clones, 65% to 85% being singletons. Time point denoted: week 3, after first cycle of checkpoint inhibitor. The sequencing here drew on blood, taken from a patient treated with checkpoint blockade. These TCRs come from a human donor with melanoma.

The chain joins TRBV15 to TRBJ2-1, with a weak D call TRBD1 (6 bases). Germline CDR1 reads LNHNV; CDR2 reads YYDKDF (reference sequence). Trimming left V 0 bases short and J 7 bases short, with 13 bases between. This CDR3 has 15 residues. CDR3 sequence reads: CATSRDRGQPNEQFF. DNA of the CDR3: TGTGCCACCAGCAGAGACCGAGGACAGCCTAATGAGCAGTTCTTC.

V gene TRBV9 combines with J gene TRBJ1-1; D gene unclear. The CDR3 spans 14 residues. CDR1 is SGDLS, CDR2 YYNGEE, per germline. V was pared by 4 bases and J by 1 base, with 11 bases between. DNA for the CDR3: TGTGCCAGCAGCTCTGGGATTCAGAACACTGAAGCTTTCTTT. It is translated as CASSSGIQNTEAFF.

The genes are TRBV10-2 and TRBJ2-2; weak D call: TRBD1 (6 bases). CDR1 is WSHSY and CDR2 is SAAADI in the germline V gene. This CDR3 has 14 amino acids. V lost 11 bases and J lost 4, with 17 bases in between. The CDR3 DNA sequence: TGCGCCGCGGTGGGGGCTAAGCGCACCGGGGAGCTGTTTTTT. Translation gives CAAVGAKRTGELFF.

A few counts support this clone. The V call is TRBV11-2, the J call TRBJ2-1; D remains ambiguous. V was pared by 5 bases and J by 4 bases, with 12 bases between. This CDR3 has 14 amino acids. Per the germline V gene, CDR1 is SGHAT and CDR2 is FQNNGV. The CDR3 loop reads CASSPLGMYNEQFF. CDR3 DNA: TGTGCCAGCAGCCCTCTGGGGATGTACAATGAGCAGTTCTTC.

This chain connects TRBV30 to TRBJ2-5; perhaps TRBD2 as D (5 bases). The last part of the DNA fits TRBJ2-7 better; the J call may be wrong. Germline-derived CDR1 and CDR2 are GTSNPN and SVGIG (reference sequence). This CDR3 is built from 17 residues. The CDR3 region is CAWSVRGVLPPPYEQYF. The CDR3 coding sequence is TGTGCCTGGAGTGTACGGGGAGTCCTACCGCCCCCCTACGAGCAGTACTTC.

This clone was detected a few times. The rearrangement links TRBV4-1 to TRBJ1-5; D unclear. CDR1 and CDR2 (germline): MGHRA, YSYEKL. The CDR3 spans 15 residues. V was cut by 1 base and J by 2 bases, with 9 bases left in between. Written as DNA, the CDR3 is TGCGCCAGCAGCCAAGTGATTGGAGGCAATCAGCCCCAGCATTTT. Translating it yields CASSQVIGGNQPQHF.

This chain joins TRBV4-1 and TRBJ2-1; 10 bases are shared with TRBD1. Looked up from germline, CDR1 is MGHRA and CDR2 is YSYEKL. CDR3 length: 18 amino acids. Trimming removed 0 bases from V and 0 bases from J; junction bases left unmatched: 5. CDR3 protein: CASSQEGQGYSSYNEQFF. Here the CDR3 DNA reads TGCGCCAGCAGCCAAGAGGGACAGGGGTATAGCTCCTACAATGAGCAGTTCTTC.

The chain carries TRBV6-5 and TRBJ2-3; the D is unclear. V dropped 2 bases and J dropped 0 bases, with 12 bases sitting between them. The CDR3 sequence is 16 residues long. The V gene's germline CDR1 is MNHEY and CDR2 SVGAGI. The CDR3 loop is CASSYGRRTSTDTQYF. CDR3 nucleotide sequence: TGTGCCAGCAGTTACGGCAGACGAACTAGCACAGATACGCAGTATTTT.

This rearrangement joins TRBV28 to TRBJ1-1; D uncertain. Per the germline V gene, CDR1 is MDHEN and CDR2 is SYDVKM. Trimming shortened V by 2 bases and J by 8 bases, and 6 bases separated the two germline ends. The length of the CDR3 is 11 residues. In nucleotides, the CDR3 is TGTGCCAGCAGTTTAGGCCGCGAAGCTTTCTTT. This translates into CASSLGREAFF.

V and J are TRBV5-1 and TRBJ1-1; the D gene is possibly TRBD1 (6 bases). Deletions cut 4 bases from V and 3 bases from J, with 19 bases between. This CDR3 has 16 residues. CDR1 is SGHRS, CDR2 YFSETQ, per germline. As DNA, the CDR3 is TGCGCCAGCAGCCAACAGGGTGTGGAAGCGGACACTGAAGCTTTCTTT. Translation: CASSQQGVEADTEAFF. Together with reference TRBV5-1 and TRBJ1-1, the CDR3 gives the full variable domain: KAGVTQTPRYLIKTRGQQVTLSCSPISGHRSVSWYQQTPGQGLQFLFEYFSETQRNKGNFPGRFSGRQFSNSRSEMNVSTLELGDSALYLCASSQQGVEADTEAFFGQGTRLTVV.

The chain is built from TRBV28 and TRBJ1-3; D might be TRBD1 (5 bases). The CDR3 sequence is 16 residues long. The V and J ends lost 5 bases and 8 bases respectively, with 22 bases between them. Germline-derived CDR1 and CDR2 are MDHEN and SYDVKM. Written as DNA, the CDR3 is TGTGCCAGCAGTCCCCCGGCAGGGTGGTTAGGAGACACCATATATTTT. This encodes CASSPPAGWLGDTIYF.

The chain joins TRBV5-1 to TRBJ2-3, with 8 bases fitting TRBD2. Germline CDR1 is SGHRS and CDR2 is YFSETQ. With 3 bases clipped from V and 0 bases from J, the junction kept 9 bases outside the gene matches. The CDR3 spans 17 residues. Written as DNA, the CDR3 is TGCGCCAGCAGCTCGGGGGGGCTAGCGGGTAGCACAGATACGCAGTATTTT. Protein sequence: CASSSGGLAGSTDTQYF.

This clone was seen once. The rearrangement uses TRBV28 and TRBJ2-5; 7 positions match TRBD2. V shed 7 bases, J shed 2 bases, and the junction held 16 bases outside the gene matches. The germline V gene encodes CDR1 MDHEN and CDR2 SYDVKM. CDR3 length equals 17 residues. CDR3: CASTKYFGEGLQETQYF. CDR3 nucleotide sequence: TGTGCCAGCACCAAATACTTCGGGGAGGGTTTACAAGAGACCCAGTACTTC.

The genes are TRBV10-2 and TRBJ2-2; 12 bases fit TRBD2. This CDR3 contains 21 residues. Germline V CDR1 and CDR2: WSHSY, SAAADI. Trimming cost V 4 bases and J 0 bases; bases outside gene matches: 15. The CDR3 loop is CASSVSYRTSGANPNTGELFF. For the CDR3, the DNA is TGCGCCAGCAGTGTTAGTTACCGGACTAGCGGGGCTAATCCGAACACCGGGGAGCTGTTTTTT.

The J gene is TRBJ1-2, the V gene TRBV30, with TRBD1 as a possible D gene (6 bases). Germline V gene sequence: CDR1 GTSNPN, CDR2 SVGIG (reference sequence). V was clipped by 5 bases and J by 4 bases, with 11 bases between them. The CDR3 totals 12 residues. The CDR3 DNA sequence: TGTGCCTGGTATACAGGGTTCTATGGCTACACCTTC. Translated: CAWYTGFYGYTF.

This chain connects TRBV11-3 to TRBJ2-3, with 9 bases lining up with TRBD1. CDR1 SGHNT and CDR2 YENEEA come from the germline V gene. The CDR3 has 15 residues. The trim removed 5 bases at V and 2 bases at J, leaving 5 bases unmatched. Written as DNA, the CDR3 is TGTGCCAGCAGCGGAGGGACAGGGTTCACAGATACGCAGTATTTT. This codes for CASSGGTGFTDTQYF.

This chain links TRBV19 with TRBJ2-3; 7 bases align to TRBD2. From germline, CDR1 is LNHDA and CDR2 SQIVND (reference sequence). The length of the CDR3 is 14 residues. V gave up 7 bases and J gave up 1 base; unmatched junction bases: 5. The CDR3 protein is CASNRAGRTDTQYF. CDR3 nucleotides: TGTGCCAGTAACCGAGCGGGGCGCACAGATACGCAGTATTTT.

The chain joins TRBV18 to TRBJ1-5, with a possible D match to TRBD1 (5 bases). The germline CDR1 and CDR2 sequences are KGHSH and LQKENI. The CDR3 has 13 residues. V was trimmed by 5 bases and J by 5 bases, leaving 10 bases between them. CDR3 sequence: CASSDARDQPQHF. CDR3 in DNA: TGTGCCAGCTCAGATGCCAGGGATCAGCCCCAGCATTTT.

The chain links TRBV4-2 to TRBJ1-2, with D possibly TRBD1 on 6 matching bases. CDR3 length equals 15 residues. Trimming removed 0 bases at V and 5 bases at J, with 13 bases between. Germline V gene lookup returns CDR1 LGHNA and CDR2 YNFKEQ. This CDR3 reads CASSQEIRGGYGYTF. The CDR3 DNA sequence: TGTGCCAGCAGCCAAGAAATCAGGGGCGGGTATGGCTACACCTTC.

This clone showed up just a few times. J is TRBJ1-6 and V is TRBV19, with 10 bases aligning to TRBD1. V lost 5 bases to trimming and J lost 5 bases; unmatched junction nucleotides: 9. Germline CDR1 and CDR2: LNHDA and SQIVND (reference sequence). The CDR3 extends over 17 amino acids. CDR3 loop: CASSGTGVVGNNSPLHF. CDR3 nucleotides: TGTGCCAGTAGTGGGACAGGGGTCGTCGGAAATAATTCACCCCTCCACTTT.

The chain has TRBV5-1 and TRBJ1-2; unclear D gene. Trimming shortened V by 4 bases and J by 0 bases, and 13 bases separated the two germline ends. CDR3 length: 15 amino acids. The germline V gene encodes CDR1 SGHRS and CDR2 YFSETQ. CDR3 sequence reads: CASSKEENTNYGYTF. The CDR3 region has the DNA TGCGCCAGCAGCAAAGAAGAGAACACTAACTATGGCTACACCTTC.

The genes are TRBV5-6 and TRBJ2-3; 7 bases fit TRBD2. CDR1 is SGHDT, CDR2 YYEEEE, per germline. This CDR3 is built from 17 residues. V was pared by 4 bases and J by 4 bases, with 15 bases of the junction left unmatched. The CDR3 coding sequence is TGTGCCAGCAGCAGACTGCCGGGACTACCCGGGGCAGATACGCAGTATTTT. It yields the protein CASSRLPGLPGADTQYF.

This clone came up once. This sequence joins TRBV6-5 and TRBJ1-3; D may be TRBD1 (5 bases). V gave up 6 bases and J gave up 3 bases, with 15 bases separating them. CDR1 is MNHEY and CDR2 is SVGAGI in the germline V gene. There are 15 residues in the CDR3. The CDR3 sequence is CASSRGSGSGNTIYF. As DNA, the CDR3 is TGTGCCAGCAGCCGGGGGTCGGGAAGTGGAAACACCATATATTTT.

CDR3 bases: TGTGCCAGCAGTGACTCGCTGAACACTGAAGCTTTCTTT. Translated: CASSDSLNTEAFF. The chain combines TRBV6-1 with TRBJ1-1; D gene ambiguous. V lost 3 bases, J lost 0 bases, and 5 bases lay in between. The CDR3 contains 13 residues. Germline CDR1 MNHNS, CDR2 SASEGT.

This clone was observed a single time. The rearrangement links TRBV6-5 to TRBJ2-4; D call uncertain. The ends were cut back, 2 bases at V and 4 bases at J, with 6 bases in the middle. The germline V gene has CDR1 MNHEY and CDR2 SVGAGI. The length of the CDR3 is 13 residues. DNA of the CDR3: TGTGCCAGCAGTTACAACTCGAAAAACATTCAGTACTTC. This codes for CASSYNSKNIQYF.

The CDR3 sequence: CASSPGGGGSTGELFF. The CDR3 DNA reads as TGTGCCAGCAGCCCTGGGGGAGGGGGAAGCACCGGGGAGCTGTTTTTT. This chain joins TRBV6-4 and TRBJ2-2; perhaps TRBD2 as D (7 bases). V shed 6 bases and J shed 4 bases, with 18 bases lying between them. Germline-derived CDR1 and CDR2 are MRHNA and SNTAGT. The CDR3 spans 16 residues.

The chain is built from TRBV7-6 and TRBJ2-3, with 7 bases aligning to TRBD2. Germline loops: CDR1 SGHVS, CDR2 FNYEAQ. The J segment lost 6 bases and the V segment lost 5 bases, leaving 14 bases of the junction unmatched. CDR3 length: 16 residues. In nucleotides, the CDR3 is TGTGCCAGCAGCGGGCCAGCGGGACTTCTCACGGATACGCAGTATTTT. This codes for CASSGPAGLLTDTQYF.